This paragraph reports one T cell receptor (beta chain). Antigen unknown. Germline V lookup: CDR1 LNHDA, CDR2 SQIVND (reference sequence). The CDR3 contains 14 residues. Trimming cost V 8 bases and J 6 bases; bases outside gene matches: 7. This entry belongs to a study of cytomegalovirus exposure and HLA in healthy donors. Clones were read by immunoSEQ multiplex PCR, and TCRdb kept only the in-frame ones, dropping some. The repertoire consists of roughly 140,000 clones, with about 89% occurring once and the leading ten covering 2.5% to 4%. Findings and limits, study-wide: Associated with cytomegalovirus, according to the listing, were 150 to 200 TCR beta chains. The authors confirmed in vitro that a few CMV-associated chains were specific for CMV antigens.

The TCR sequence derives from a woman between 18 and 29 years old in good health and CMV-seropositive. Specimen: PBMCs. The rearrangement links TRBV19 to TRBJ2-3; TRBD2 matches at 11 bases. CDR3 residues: CASSVAGGGDTQYF. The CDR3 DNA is TGTGCCAGTTCTGTAGCGGGAGGGGGGGATACGCAGTATTTT.